Included here is one T cell receptor beta chain sequence, with context. Its specificity is not known. This sample stems from a study of T cell repertoires in cytomegalovirus infection. Study in general: An indication of both CMV infection and matching HLA type came from public TCR beta signatures.

Germline CDR1 is MNHEY and CDR2 is SVGAGI. The CDR3 runs to 11 residues. Trimming removed 10 bases at V and 5 bases at J, with 11 bases between. Broader study findings: HLA-C-restricted CMV-specific TCR beta clonotypes were dominant in the ex vivo response.

TCRdb re-called the reads through MiXCR, storing one row per CDR3 protein. The top ten hold about 14% of the sample, which has around 900,000 distinct CDR3 sequences, around 30% seen once. This chain links TRBV6-5 with TRBJ2-5; D is perhaps TRBD1 (6 bases). Sequencing was performed on cultured CD8+ T cells from PBMCs, taken from culture after CMV antigen stimulation. The sequence derives from a human donor in good health (CMV status not recorded). Some clones in this sample may be carry-over from other donors' samples. In nucleotides, the CDR3 is TGTGCCACCCGAAGGGGGGAGACCCAGTACTTC. This gives the protein CATRRGETQYF.